The rows below give T cell receptor beta chains drawn from one sample of a study of blood T cell repertoires in COVID-19. TCRdb keeps only in-frame clones here, not all; method: immunoSEQ multiplex PCR. Here the sample spans around 120,000 clones, around 80% being singletons. Sample: peripheral blood. The receptors derive from a man in his sixties or seventies with acute or convalescent COVID-19. Each CDR3 is given with its conserved first and last residue. D genes are given only for firm matches. Not every row has a clone size; where given, it reads once, few, many or a size class.

.	.	TRBV5-1	TRBJ1-2	TGCGCCAGCAGCTCTCCGGGTGGCTACACCTTC	CASSSPGGYTF
.	.	TRBV2	TRBJ2-7	TGTGCCAGCAGTGAAGAGGGGTTTAAGCAGTACTTC	CASSEEGFKQYF
TRBD2	once	TRBV28	TRBJ2-1	TGTGCCAGCAGTTATCCGGGGGGGCATCGAAATGAGCAGTTCTTC	CASSYPGGHRNEQFF
.	.	TRBV6-1	TRBJ2-1	TGTGCCAGCAGTGAAGATGGGGGGGCCGGCAATGAGCAGTTCTTC	CASSEDGGAGNEQFF
.	.	TRBV10-3	TRBJ1-5	TGTGCCATCAGTCCCGGGTACGGTCATCAGCCCCAGCATTTT	CAISPGYGHQPQHF
TRBD2	.	TRBV25-1	TRBJ2-7	TGTGCCAGCAGAGCGGGGGGCGGATACGAGCAGTACTTC	CASRAGGGYEQYF
.	few	TRBV14	TRBJ2-7	TGTGCCAGCAGCCAAGCGTTTGCAGGGGAGTTAAAGTACTTC	CASSQAFAGELKYF
TRBD1	few	TRBV13	TRBJ2-3	TGTGCCAGTGGGCGGGACAGGACACATACGCAGTATTTT	CASGRDRTHTQYF
.	.	TRBV28	TRBJ1-5	TGTGCCAGCAGTCCCCGACAGCCTAATCAGCCCCAGCATTTT	CASSPRQPNQPQHF
.	.	TRBV20-1	TRBJ2-1	TGCAGTGCTAGTGTCACCCGCCCCAGGGGTGAGCAGTTCTTC	CSASVTRPRGEQFF
TRBD2	few	TRBV2	TRBJ2-1	TGTGCCAGCAGTGCGGGCGGGGGGCTCTACAATGAGCAGTTCTTC	CASSAGGGLYNEQFF
TRBD1	.	TRBV19	TRBJ2-1	TGTGCCAGTAGACATCGGTGGGGACAGGGGAATGAGCAGTTCTTC	CASRHRWGQGNEQFF
.	once	TRBV28	TRBJ1-1	TGTGCCAGCACCTCTCGAGGGGGGGGGTACACTGAAGCTTTCTTT	CASTSRGGGYTEAFF
.	.	TRBV19	TRBJ2-7	TGTGCCAGTAGTACAGGTGATGTCTACGAGCAGTACTTC	CASSTGDVYEQYF
.	.	TRBV5-4	TRBJ1-2	TGTGCCTCCCGGTTGCCAGGGGAGGGATATGGCTACACCTTC	CASRLPGEGYGYTF
TRBD1	.	TRBV29-1	TRBJ1-1	TGCAGCGCTGGCCACAGGGGAACCAACACTGAAGCTTTCTTT	CSAGHRGTNTEAFF
.	.	TRBV6-5	TRBJ2-3	TGTGCCAGCAGTTACAGGACTACCTCTCACACAGATACGCAGTATTTT	CASSYRTTSHTDTQYF
TRBD1	.	TRBV5-1	TRBJ1-4	TGCGCCAGCAGCGGGACAGTTAATGAAAAACTGTTTTTT	CASSGTVNEKLFF
TRBD1	.	TRBV14	TRBJ2-7	TGTGCCAGCAGTCCAAGCCTAAAGATGGGACAGATCTCCTACGAGCAGTACTTC	CASSPSLKMGQISYEQYF
TRBD2	few	TRBV6-2/TRBV6-3	TRBJ2-3	TGTGCCAGCAGTTACTCCCCCGGGGGGGGGCCGTCAGATACGCAGTATTTT	CASSYSPGGGPSDTQYF
TRBD1	.	TRBV5-1	TRBJ1-2	TGCGCCAGCAGCCCATCAGGACAGGGCTATGGCTACACCTTC	CASSPSGQGYGYTF
.	.	TRBV2	TRBJ2-7	TGTGCCAGCGCCAAGGGGCCTTACGAGCAGTACTTC	CASAKGPYEQYF
.	.	TRBV10-3	TRBJ2-3	TGTGCCATCAGTCCCTCCGCAGGGTTGGGCACAGATACGCAGTATTTT	CAISPSAGLGTDTQYF
TRBD1	.	TRBV4-2	TRBJ1-6	TGTGCCAGCAGCCACTTGAATGGACAGGGGGCGTCTTCACCCCTCCACTTT	CASSHLNGQGASSPLHF
.	.	TRBV18	TRBJ1-3	TGTGCCAGCTCAACCTCGACGGGGACTGGAAACACCATATATTTT	CASSTSTGTGNTIYF
.	.	TRBV6-5	TRBJ1-5	TGTGCCAGCAGTTCCAGGGATCAGCCCCAGCATTTT	CASSSRDQPQHF
TRBD2	.	TRBV19	TRBJ2-7	TGTGCCAGTAGTAATAGCGGGGGCACCTACGAGCAGTACTTC	CASSNSGGTYEQYF